Listed below are T cell receptor beta chains from one sample, sequenced in a study of regulatory T cells in long-lasting Graves disease. TCRdb reprocessed the multiplex PCR reads with MiXCR, giving one entry per CDR3 protein. This table holds about 400,000 distinct CDR3 sequences, 20% to 25% found once. Specimen: peripheral blood mononuclear cells (PBMCs), collected when the disease was refractory, from a patient treated with antithyroid drugs. The receptor set was obtained from a female donor with Graves disease. Both conserved end residues are part of each CDR3. The order of the fields is J gene, V gene, D gene, clone size, CDR3 protein, CDR3 DNA. D genes are given only for firm matches. Rows give clone size only sometimes, using once, few, many, or a class for an expanded clone.

j_gene: TRBJ1-2
v_gene: TRBV19
d_gene: .
abundance: few
CDR3aa: CASTNQGDYGYTF
CDR3nt: TGTGCCAGTACTAACCAAGGGGACTATGGCTACACCTTC

j_gene: TRBJ2-7
v_gene: TRBV28
d_gene: TRBD1
abundance: many
CDR3aa: CASSPGTVLGYEQYF
CDR3nt: TGTGCCAGCAGTCCGGGGACAGTTCTTGGCTACGAGCAGTACTTC

j_gene: TRBJ2-2
v_gene: TRBV6-1
d_gene: TRBD2
abundance: many
CDR3aa: CASIALAGAGGELFF
CDR3nt: TGTGCCAGCATCGCACTAGCGGGAGCCGGCGGGGAGCTGTTTTTT

j_gene: TRBJ2-2
v_gene: TRBV5-1
d_gene: TRBD1
abundance: .
CDR3aa: CASSSTGDNTGELFF
CDR3nt: TGCGCCAGCAGCTCGACAGGGGATAACACCGGGGAGCTGTTTTTT

j_gene: TRBJ1-3
v_gene: TRBV20-1
d_gene: .
abundance: few
CDR3aa: CSARPGQFSGNTIYF
CDR3nt: TGCAGTGCTCGCCCCGGACAGTTCTCTGGAAACACCATATATTTT

j_gene: TRBJ2-5
v_gene: TRBV3-1
d_gene: .
abundance: .
CDR3aa: CASSQEVASRETQYF
CDR3nt: TGTGCCAGCAGCCAAGAAGTGGCTAGTCGGGAGACCCAGTACTTC

j_gene: TRBJ2-3
v_gene: TRBV2
d_gene: TRBD1
abundance: few
CDR3aa: CASNPVIGDRGSTDTQYF
CDR3nt: TGTGCCAGCAACCCCGTGATCGGGGACAGGGGGTCAACAGATACGCAGTATTTT

j_gene: TRBJ2-5
v_gene: TRBV11-1
d_gene: TRBD1
abundance: many
CDR3aa: CASATTGGLKTQYF
CDR3nt: TGTGCCAGCGCGACAACAGGGGGCTTAAAGACCCAGTACTTC

j_gene: TRBJ1-2
v_gene: TRBV28
d_gene: .
abundance: many
CDR3aa: CASSDRTYGYTF
CDR3nt: TGTGCCAGCAGTGACAGGACCTATGGCTACACCTTC

j_gene: TRBJ1-1
v_gene: TRBV6-5
d_gene: .
abundance: few
CDR3aa: CASSYSRVVEAFF
CDR3nt: TGTGCCAGCAGTTACTCGAGGGTAGTAGAAGCTTTCTTT

j_gene: TRBJ2-7
v_gene: TRBV11-1
d_gene: .
abundance: many
CDR3aa: CASSFRGGIYEQYF
CDR3nt: TGTGCCAGCAGCTTCAGGGGGGGGATCTACGAGCAGTACTTC

j_gene: TRBJ1-2
v_gene: TRBV12-3/TRBV12-4
d_gene: TRBD1
abundance: .
CDR3aa: CASTFDPGQIVGYTF
CDR3nt: TGTGCCAGCACTTTCGATCCGGGACAGATCGTCGGCTACACCTTC

j_gene: TRBJ1-1
v_gene: TRBV3-1
d_gene: TRBD1
abundance: few
CDR3aa: CASSQATGAVNTEAFF
CDR3nt: TGTGCCAGCAGCCAAGCCACAGGGGCGGTGAACACTGAAGCTTTCTTT

j_gene: TRBJ2-7
v_gene: TRBV10-2
d_gene: TRBD2
abundance: many
CDR3aa: CASSGPNTSGTNYEQYF
CDR3nt: TGCGCCAGCAGTGGCCCTAACACTAGCGGGACGAACTACGAGCAGTACTTC

j_gene: TRBJ2-2
v_gene: TRBV7-2
d_gene: .
abundance: few
CDR3aa: CASSLQATTPTGELFF
CDR3nt: TGTGCCAGCAGCTTACAGGCAACCACCCCTACCGGGGAGCTGTTTTTT

j_gene: TRBJ2-5
v_gene: TRBV6-2/TRBV6-3
d_gene: .
abundance: .
CDR3aa: CASSYGDIQETQYF
CDR3nt: TGTGCCAGCAGTTATGGAGACATCCAAGAGACCCAGTACTTC

j_gene: TRBJ1-5
v_gene: TRBV7-8
d_gene: .
abundance: medium-sized
CDR3aa: CASSFLSLPQHF
CDR3nt: TGTGCCAGCAGCTTTCTGAGCTTGCCCCAGCATTTT

j_gene: TRBJ2-3
v_gene: TRBV29-1
d_gene: .
abundance: .
CDR3aa: CSYSPLKADTQYF
CDR3nt: TGCAGCTACTCCCCCCTTAAGGCAGATACGCAGTATTTT

j_gene: TRBJ2-5
v_gene: TRBV6-1
d_gene: .
abundance: many
CDR3aa: CASARGGGETQYF
CDR3nt: TGTGCCAGCGCTAGAGGTGGAGGAGAGACCCAGTACTTC

j_gene: TRBJ2-3
v_gene: TRBV7-3
d_gene: TRBD2
abundance: many
CDR3aa: CASSPGLAGATDTQYF
CDR3nt: TGTGCCAGCAGCCCCGGACTAGCGGGAGCTACAGATACGCAGTATTTT

j_gene: TRBJ1-1
v_gene: TRBV7-9
d_gene: .
abundance: few
CDR3aa: CASSLWGGIGAFF
CDR3nt: TGTGCCAGCAGCTTATGGGGAGGGATAGGTGCTTTCTTT

j_gene: TRBJ1-2
v_gene: TRBV20-1
d_gene: .
abundance: many
CDR3aa: CSARDNSAVAYGYTF
CDR3nt: TGCAGTGCTAGAGATAATTCCGCAGTAGCCTATGGCTACACCTTC

j_gene: TRBJ2-5
v_gene: TRBV20-1
d_gene: .
abundance: .
CDR3aa: CSARTQLPQKETQHF
CDR3nt: TGCAGTGCTAGAACCCAATTGCCTCAGAAGGAGACCCAGCACTTC

j_gene: TRBJ1-4
v_gene: TRBV11-2
d_gene: TRBD1
abundance: many
CDR3aa: CASSKGAENEKLFF
CDR3nt: TGTGCCAGCAGCAAGGGGGCAGAGAATGAAAAACTGTTTTTT

j_gene: TRBJ2-7
v_gene: TRBV10-3
d_gene: .
abundance: .
CDR3aa: CAISDGVRSEQYF
CDR3nt: TGTGCCATCAGTGATGGGGTAAGGAGCGAGCAGTACTTC

j_gene: TRBJ1-1
v_gene: TRBV7-2
d_gene: .
abundance: .
CDR3aa: CASSLPPYGAFF
CDR3nt: TGTGCCAGCAGCTTACCCCCATATGGAGCTTTCTTT

j_gene: TRBJ2-7
v_gene: TRBV7-9
d_gene: .
abundance: .
CDR3aa: CASSLADPMLVIF
CDR3nt: TGTGCCAGCAGCTTAGCCGACCCCATGCTGGTGATATTC

j_gene: TRBJ2-2
v_gene: TRBV10-3
d_gene: .
abundance: .
CDR3aa: CAITRQQNTGELFF
CDR3nt: TGTGCCATCACCCGACAGCAGAACACCGGGGAGCTGTTTTTT

j_gene: TRBJ1-5
v_gene: TRBV28
d_gene: .
abundance: .
CDR3aa: CASTEQNSNQPQHF
CDR3nt: TGTGCCAGCACGGAACAGAATAGCAATCAGCCCCAGCATTTT

j_gene: TRBJ2-2
v_gene: TRBV24-1
d_gene: .
abundance: few
CDR3aa: CATSAVGGGTGELFF
CDR3nt: TGTGCCACCAGTGCCGTGGGCGGCGGCACCGGGGAGCTGTTTTTT

j_gene: TRBJ2-7
v_gene: TRBV6-1
d_gene: .
abundance: many
CDR3aa: CASSDLRDPAVQYF
CDR3nt: TGTGCCAGCAGTGACTTGCGGGATCCAGCTGTGCAGTACTTC

j_gene: TRBJ2-5
v_gene: TRBV13
d_gene: .
abundance: many
CDR3aa: CASSSYAKDGETQYF
CDR3nt: TGTGCCAGCAGCTCCTACGCCAAAGATGGAGAGACCCAGTACTTC